A selection of T cell receptor beta chains follows, all from one sample in a study of technical replicates of blood from a few donors. Produced via immunoSEQ multiplex PCR; TCRdb's table is partial and in-frame only. The table records more than 75,000 clones, over 85% of them present only once. Sequencing was performed on T cells isolated from PBMCs. The origin of the receptors is a human donor in good health. CDR3s include the opening cysteine and the closing phenylalanine or tryptophan. The D gene is left open where the match is weak. A row's size may be missing; if present it is once, few, many or a size class.

cdr3_nt: TGTGCCAGCTCACCTACAGGGCCCAGGGAAAAACTGTTTTTT; cdr3_aa: CASSPTGPREKLFF; clone_size: .; d_call: .; j_call: TRBJ1-4; v_call: TRBV18
cdr3_nt: TGCGCCAGCAGCCCCGATGCTGGGGGCTCATGGGGCTACACCTTC; cdr3_aa: CASSPDAGGSWGYTF; clone_size: .; d_call: .; j_call: TRBJ1-2; v_call: TRBV5-1
cdr3_nt: TGTGCCAGCAGCCCCGAATTCTCGGGACAGGGCTCCGAGCAGTACTTC; cdr3_aa: CASSPEFSGQGSEQYF; clone_size: once; d_call: TRBD1; j_call: TRBJ2-7; v_call: TRBV5-6
cdr3_nt: TGTGCCAGTATCGCGACTAGCGGGAGTGCAAATGAGCAGTTCTTC; cdr3_aa: CASIATSGSANEQFF; clone_size: once; d_call: TRBD2; j_call: TRBJ2-1; v_call: TRBV19
cdr3_nt: TGTGCCAGCAGTTTACAGGACACCGGGGAGCTGTTTTTT; cdr3_aa: CASSLQDTGELFF; clone_size: .; d_call: .; j_call: TRBJ2-2; v_call: TRBV2
cdr3_nt: TGTGCCAGCAGCCATTCGAGACGACATGAAGCTTTCTTT; cdr3_aa: CASSHSRRHEAFF; clone_size: .; d_call: .; j_call: TRBJ1-1; v_call: TRBV14
cdr3_nt: TGTGCCAGCAGTGAATCGGCAGGGCGCTATGGCTACACCTTC; cdr3_aa: CASSESAGRYGYTF; clone_size: once; d_call: .; j_call: TRBJ1-2; v_call: TRBV6-1
cdr3_nt: TGTGCCAGCAGTGAACCCCTTGCGGGCCTCTCCTACGAGCAGTACTTC; cdr3_aa: CASSEPLAGLSYEQYF; clone_size: .; d_call: .; j_call: TRBJ2-7; v_call: TRBV6-1
cdr3_nt: TGTGCCAGCAGTTACGCGGGACAGCCGCGGCCCCAGCATTTT; cdr3_aa: CASSYAGQPRPQHF; clone_size: .; d_call: TRBD1; j_call: TRBJ1-5; v_call: TRBV6-6
cdr3_nt: TGCGCCAGCAGCGGGACAGGGAATGAAAAACTGTTTTTT; cdr3_aa: CASSGTGNEKLFF; clone_size: .; d_call: TRBD1; j_call: TRBJ1-4; v_call: TRBV4-1
cdr3_nt: TGTGCCAGTAGTCCCGGGCAGGGGGTAGCGAACACTGAAGCTTTCTTT; cdr3_aa: CASSPGQGVANTEAFF; clone_size: .; d_call: TRBD1; j_call: TRBJ1-1; v_call: TRBV19
cdr3_nt: TGTGCCAGCAGCTTGGGGACTAGCGGGAGTTATGAGCAGTTCTTC; cdr3_aa: CASSLGTSGSYEQFF; clone_size: .; d_call: TRBD2; j_call: TRBJ2-1; v_call: TRBV11-3
cdr3_nt: TGCGCCAGCAGCCAGGATACAGGGATCAATCAGCCCCAGCATTTT; cdr3_aa: CASSQDTGINQPQHF; clone_size: .; d_call: .; j_call: TRBJ1-5; v_call: TRBV4-1
cdr3_nt: TGTGCCAGCATCCTCGGACAGGGCCGGCCTGAAGCTTTCTTT; cdr3_aa: CASILGQGRPEAFF; clone_size: .; d_call: TRBD1; j_call: TRBJ1-1; v_call: TRBV2
cdr3_nt: TGTGCCAGCAGCACTGGACAGGTCTACGAGCAGTACTTC; cdr3_aa: CASSTGQVYEQYF; clone_size: once; d_call: TRBD1; j_call: TRBJ2-7; v_call: TRBV7-9
cdr3_nt: TGTGCCAGCAGTCGGGACAGGGGCAACGAGCAGTACTTC; cdr3_aa: CASSRDRGNEQYF; clone_size: .; d_call: TRBD1; j_call: TRBJ2-7; v_call: TRBV6-5
cdr3_nt: TGTGCCAGCAGCTTAGACAGGGTTAAGACTTTCTACCAAGAGACCCAGTACTTC; cdr3_aa: CASSLDRVKTFYQETQYF; clone_size: .; d_call: .; j_call: TRBJ2-5; v_call: TRBV11-2
cdr3_nt: TGTGCCAGCAGTTACACCCGACAGGGCACAGATACGCAGTATTTT; cdr3_aa: CASSYTRQGTDTQYF; clone_size: .; d_call: .; j_call: TRBJ2-3; v_call: TRBV6-5